One sample yielded the 16 T cell receptor beta chains listed below, sequenced in a study of patients and donors after allogeneic stem cell transplantation. TCRdb itself ran the RT-PCR reads through MiXCR, one entry per CDR3 protein. The data hold 25,000 or so distinct CDR3 sequences, with about 8% observed a single time. The sample consisted of blood, either unsorted or a sorted T cell fraction (not recorded which). The receptors were gathered from a human donor who was either an allogeneic HSCT recipient or a stem cell or donor lymphocyte infusion donor (not recorded which). It is not recorded whose cells these are; they may come from a transplant donor.

The chain couples TRBV6-5 to TRBJ1-1; possibly TRBD1 for D (5 bases). The length of the CDR3 is 14 residues. Germline values: CDR1 MNHEY, CDR2 SVGAGI. V lost 2 bases and J lost 5, with 12 bases in between. In DNA form, the CDR3 reads TGTGCCAGCAGTTACGGGGGGTCGGAAACTGAAGCTTTCTTT. The encoded protein is CASSYGGSETEAFF.

The gene calls are TRBV7-9 and TRBJ2-5, with TRBD2 matching over 7 bases. Germline V CDR1 and CDR2: SEHNR, FQNEAQ (reference sequence). The CDR3 consists of 14 residues. V lost 5 bases, J lost 4 bases, and 7 bases stayed unmatched. CDR3 amino acids: CASSRSGVGETQYF. The CDR3 DNA is TGTGCCAGCAGCCGCAGCGGGGTTGGAGAGACCCAGTACTTC. The full variable domain, rest sourced from reference TRBV7-9 and TRBJ2-5, is DTGVSQNPRHKITKRGQNVTFRCDPISEHNRLYWYRQTLGQGPEFLTYFQNEAQLEKSRLLSDRFSAERPKGSFSTLEIQRTEQGDSAMYLCASSRSGVGETQYFGPGTRLLVL.

This clonotype was picked up many times. The rearrangement links TRBV7-9 to TRBJ2-3; D possibly matches TRBD1 or TRBD2 (5 bases each). The germline V gene has CDR1 SEHNR and CDR2 FQNEAQ (reference sequence). The CDR3 covers 15 residues. V lost 5 bases, J lost 6 bases, and 18 bases lay in between. The CDR3 DNA reads TGTGCCAGCAGCCCAGGTGGGGGAGTGACGGATACGCAGTATTTT. It yields the protein CASSPGGGVTDTQYF. Looking up the rest from reference TRBV7-9 and TRBJ2-3 gives the full variable domain: DTGVSQNPRHKITKRGQNVTFRCDPISEHNRLYWYRQTLGQGPEFLTYFQNEAQLEKSRLLSDRFSAERPKGSFSTLEIQRTEQGDSAMYLCASSPGGGVTDTQYFGPGTRLTVL.

At least ten counts were recorded for this clonotype. The chain carries TRBV15 and TRBJ1-5, with D hard to call. This CDR3 comprises 17 residues. V was cut by 0 bases and J by 0 bases, with 12 bases left in between. Germline CDR1 and CDR2: LNHNV and YYDKDF (reference sequence). The chain's CDR3 is CATSRDTGQYSNQPQHF. CDR3 DNA: TGTGCCACCAGCAGAGATACGGGCCAGTATAGCAATCAGCCCCAGCATTTT.

This sequence joins TRBV20-1 and TRBJ2-5, with 9 nucleotides matching TRBD1. CDR1 is DFQATT, CDR2 SNEGSKA, per germline (reference sequence). The junction had 6 bases not matched to a gene; V was cut back by 6 bases and J by 7 bases. This CDR3 contains 12 residues. The DNA for the CDR3 is TGCAGTGCCCGGGACAGGGATCGGACCCAGTACTTC. Its protein is CSARDRDRTQYF.

This chain connects TRBV20-1 to TRBJ2-7; unclear D gene. V was trimmed by 3 bases and J by 2 bases, leaving 14 bases between them. The germline V gene has CDR1 DFQATT and CDR2 SNEGSKA (reference sequence). The CDR3 has 14 amino acids. The CDR3, as DNA: TGCAGTGCTAGTTTACCCAGATCTACCTACGAGCAGTACTTC. Translation: CSASLPRSTYEQYF.

This clonotype was recorded at least ten times. The J gene is TRBJ1-1, the V gene TRBV4-2, with TRBD1 matching over 7 bases. This CDR3 region has 16 residues. Per the germline V gene, CDR1 is LGHNA and CDR2 is YNFKEQ. V trimming: 0 bases; J trimming: 0 bases; junction bases outside the gene matches: 4. The CDR3, as DNA: TGTGCCAGCAGCCAAGAGCTGACAGGGATGAACACTGAAGCTTTCTTT. Residues: CASSQELTGMNTEAFF.

This rearrangement joins TRBV3-1 to TRBJ2-3; D remains ambiguous. Germline lookup yields CDR1 LGHDT and CDR2 YNNKEL (reference sequence). The V and J ends lost 0 bases and 6 bases respectively, with 7 bases between them. CDR3 length: 13 amino acids. The CDR3 sequence is CASSQDPWDTQYF. The CDR3 DNA reads TGTGCCAGCAGCCAAGATCCGTGGGATACGCAGTATTTT.

J is TRBJ1-2 and V is TRBV27; D remains ambiguous. V was pared by 6 bases and J by 3 bases, with 11 bases between. Germline CDR1 MNHEY, CDR2 SMNVEV (reference sequence). The CDR3 has 13 residues. The CDR3 region has the DNA TGTGCCAGCAGGAAATGGGGTGACTATGGCTACACCTTC. Protein product: CASRKWGDYGYTF.

For this clonotype: This may be a read error, as it is one base from a much larger clone. This rearrangement joins TRBV5-6 to TRBJ2-5; 7 bases align to TRBD1. This CDR3 comprises 14 residues. The germline V gene encodes CDR1 SGHDT and CDR2 YYEEEE. After removal of 8 bases from V and 5 bases from J, the junction contained 12 bases not matched to a gene. The CDR3 region has the DNA TGTGCCAGAAGCCCAACAGGGGACGGGGAGACCCAGTACTTC. Protein sequence: CARSPTGDGETQYF.

This clonotype was found many times. V gene TRBV3-1 combines with J gene TRBJ2-7; 13 positions agree with TRBD2. Unmatched junction bases numbered 4, after V lost 4 bases and J lost 4 bases. Germline V CDR1 and CDR2: LGHDT, YNNKEL (reference sequence). The CDR3 extends over 15 amino acids. The DNA of the CDR3 is TGTGCCAGCAGCCTCGGACTAGCGGGGGTTTACGAGCAGTACTTC. It encodes CASSLGLAGVYEQYF.

The table lists this clonotype with many counts. J is TRBJ2-6 and V is TRBV11-1; 9 positions match TRBD1. J was trimmed by 2 bases and V by 2 bases; bases with no gene match: 10. The CDR3 runs to 19 residues. Germline CDR1 SGHAT, CDR2 FQDESV (reference sequence). CDR3 nucleotides: TGTGCCAGCAGCTTATCGGTTACAGGGGGCTTGACTGGGGCCAACGTCCTGACTTTC. Translated: CASSLSVTGGLTGANVLTF.

The chain carries TRBV7-9 and TRBJ1-2, with a possible D match to TRBD1 (5 bases). CDR3 length: 16 residues. From germline, CDR1 is SEHNR and CDR2 FQNEAQ (reference sequence). V was clipped by 2 bases and J by 0 bases, with 13 bases between them. The CDR3 nucleotides are TGTGCCAGCAGCTTATTTTTCGCGGGGCCTAACTATGGCTACACCTTC. It translates to CASSLFFAGPNYGYTF.

The J gene is TRBJ1-3, the V gene TRBV18, with D unresolved. Germline values: CDR1 KGHSH, CDR2 LQKENI. Trimming cost V 4 bases and J 0 bases, with 10 bases left between them. This CDR3 spans 15 amino acids. CDR3 nucleotides: TGTGCCAGCTCACTCGGGTCCGACTCTGGAAACACCATATATTTT. Amino acid sequence: CASSLGSDSGNTIYF.

This rearrangement joins TRBV5-6 to TRBJ1-2, with 7 bases fitting TRBD1. Germline assignment: CDR1 SGHDT and CDR2 YYEEEE. CDR3 size: 13 residues. V gave up 1 base and J gave up 7 bases; unmatched junction bases: 4. CDR3 protein: CASSLRDSSGYTF. The CDR3, as DNA: TGTGCCAGCAGCTTGAGGGACAGCTCTGGCTACACCTTC.

In this sample, this clonotype turned up a few times. This chain uses TRBV18 with TRBJ1-2; D ambiguous. Trimming removed 3 bases from V and 4 bases from J, with 12 bases in between. The length of the CDR3 is 14 residues. The germline CDR1 and CDR2 sequences are KGHSH and LQKENI. The CDR3 spells CASSPGFAGYGYTF. Written as DNA, the CDR3 is TGTGCCAGCTCACCCGGCTTCGCCGGCTATGGCTACACCTTC. Combining the CDR3 with reference TRBV18 and TRBJ1-2 gives the whole variable domain NAGVMQNPRHLVRRRGQEARLRCSPMKGHSHVYWYRQLPEEGLKFMVYLQKENIIDESGMPKERFSAEFPKEGPSILRIQQVVRGDSAAYFCASSPGFAGYGYTFGSGTRLTVV.